This TCR beta chain stems from a study of cytomegalovirus exposure and HLA in healthy donors (dated by TCRdb to the late 2010s). Broadly, across the study: An earlier analysis of several hundred of the donors reported over 250 Gb of sequence data and around 100 million unique TCR beta sequences obtained from about 180 million T cells. Around 320 gigabases of sequencing data and tens of millions of unique TCR sequences were included in an early release covering about 700 HLA-typed donors. Among the roughly 400 genotyped donors, around 79% belonged to the genetic ancestry cluster associated with self-reported Caucasian donors. The study aimed to test whether cataloging public T cell receptors could reveal signatures of past pathogen exposure. The study used immunosequencing to profile the T cell repertoires of hundreds of subjects and linked those repertoires to cytomegalovirus serostatus. Besides the first cohort of some 670 subjects, a separate validation cohort made up of 90 to 150 different subjects was used. To predict cytomegalovirus infection status, the study combined high-throughput TCR immunosequencing, statistical association of individual TCRs with disease status, and machine learning. In a later analysis, previously published TCR beta repertoires from hundreds of donors were re-analyzed and high-resolution HLA genotyping was added so that TCR occurrence patterns could be studied. The later analysis used no new phenotypic data to find candidate immune exposures, relying instead on TCR beta sequences and their occurrence across donors. An earlier analysis of 587 of the donors used high-throughput TCR beta sequencing to judge whether each TCR beta V gene segment behaved as functional or pseudogenic. Donor age, sex, ethnicity and CMV serostatus were compiled together with the repertoire data. A later genetic analysis took genome-wide SNP genotypes for 398 of the 666 donors and used that subset as a discovery cohort. Every repertoire in the discovery cohort had been generated on one and the same sequencing platform. HLA typing covered class I and class II loci at four-digit resolution. The number of typed donors differed by locus: about 620-640 for A, B, C, DRB1 and DQB1; 500 to 550 for DQA1; roughly 600 for DPA1; and about 470 for DPB1. Roughly 5 DR-DQ haplotypes were treated as single units for association and clustering because of strong linkage in the cohort. Among about 390 genotyped donors of the cohort, an average of roughly 240,000 unique TCR beta nucleotide sequences were sequenced per donor, roughly 20% of them non-productive.

Results and caveats for the whole study, not just this receptor: An association between a missense DCLRE1C variant and V-gene and J-gene trimming of TCR beta chains was found in a later genetic analysis and replicated in an independent cohort. A group of highly shared sequence variants was considered likely to be a technical artifact of the sequencing pipeline. Some IMGT-functional V segments, including TRBV6-2 and TRBV6-3, could not be distinguished by the 87-base-pair reads and were therefore excluded. The classifier was reported to diagnose cytomegalovirus status with high specificity and sensitivity in both the original and validation cohorts. Assigning TCR associations to individual alleles was difficult when HLA alleles, especially DR and DQ, strongly co-occurred. In a later genetic analysis, fewer N-insertions in productive TCRs were reported among donors in an Asian-associated ancestry cluster than the roughly 700-donor mean. In a later analysis, HLA-associated TCR beta chains showed more clonal expansion and lower generation probabilities than non-associated chains that were equally common. In a later analysis, most CMV-associated TCR beta chains were found to appear HLA-restricted, with HLA associations seemingly driven largely by CMV exposure. In a later analysis, several top co-occurrence clusters were reported to appear linked to parvovirus B19, influenza, CMV and Epstein-Barr virus. In vitro tests confirmed that a few of the cytomegalovirus-associated TCR beta chains recognize cytomegalovirus antigens. Correlated functional status among segregating V segments might reflect linkage disequilibrium, but an unknown experimental factor could not be ruled out. The study listed 164 TCR beta chains as associated with cytomegalovirus. Most TCR sequences were seen in very few donors, while some public TCRs were found in many individuals. Presence/absence analyses assumed roughly uniform sequencing depth across donors, an assumption that may not hold. Specific HLA alleles were associated with 15,000 to 20,000 TCR beta sequences at a false discovery rate of 0.05 in a later analysis. A further reported finding was that TCR beta sequences accurately predicted the HLA-A and HLA-B alleles for most subjects in the first cohort. In this cohort, only TCR beta chains were sequenced, and detectable features were limited by the absence of alpha or paired-chain data. In an earlier analysis of fewer than 750 of the donors, most TCR beta V segments were observed in productive rearrangements about 90% or about 30% of the time, broadly matching IMGT annotations. HLA typing was unavailable for some donors at each locus, so association tests used only the typed subset. According to the authors, the approach could potentially be generalized to other disease states and immunological phenotypes. In a later analysis, TCR association rates were found to vary across HLA loci, with the most associated TCRs seen for DRB1 alleles and the fewest for HLA-C alleles. Immune exposure information for the cohort was limited to CMV serostatus. Roughly 17 rarely observed V segments, including chromosome 9 orphons, were excluded from the earlier analysis of 550 to 700 of the donors because counts were too low.

This clone appeared a single time. The specificity of this receptor is unknown. No qualities accompany the bases; no much larger clone lies one base away. V drops 11 bases and J drops 1 base, leaving 29 bases in between. The CDR3 spans 18 residues, from the cysteine through the phenylalanine. CDR3 DNA is the only sequence kept; it has 54 bases, read in frame from the first base. The germline V gene (reference sequence) sets CDR1 to LNHNV and CDR2 to YYDKDF. The cohort comprised more than 550 healthy bone marrow donors. At the time of sampling, all cohort members were nominally healthy, though unrecorded immune exposures were likely present. The donor tested CMV seronegative and was one of the 352 seronegative cohort members. Every donor gave a peripheral blood sample, and the peripheral blood mononuclear cells from that sample were used for TCR beta sequencing. The Qiagen DNeasy Blood Extraction Kit was used to extract genomic DNA from the blood cell samples.

The receptor library was made with the immunoSEQ multiplex PCR assay. A mixture of 60 forward primers for TCR Vbeta segments and 13 reverse primers for TCR Jbeta segments was used in the multiplex PCR. Amplification of the CDR3 region of rearranged TCR beta genes was performed with a multiplex PCR assay on genomic DNA. Amplified TCR beta libraries were sequenced as 87-base-pair reads on the Illumina HiSeq System. The original pipeline was this. A later analysis tallied around 87 million unique TCR beta chains across the 650 to 750 repertoires, and approximately 12 million of those chains were shared by two or more donors. Raw reads were error-corrected and collapsed into unique sequences by a nearest-neighbor algorithm in which closely related sequences were merged to remove PCR and sequencing errors. CDR3 sequences were aligned to IMGT reference sequences to assign V, D and J gene segments. Each retained sequence needed at least a six-nucleotide match to both a V gene segment and a J gene segment. Rearrangements were classified as productive when the CDR3 lacked stop codons and remained in frame with V and J, and all other rearrangements were classified as non-productive. Following IMGT convention, CDR3 was defined as the stretch from the second conserved V-encoded cysteine up to the conserved J-encoded phenylalanine. Sequences without an unambiguous match to a single V gene segment were excluded from the earlier analysis of about 640 of the donors. An earlier analysis of fewer than 750 of the donors called V segments functional above 56.7% productive rearrangements and segregating when the between-donor standard deviation exceeded 5%. A statistical classification framework was developed to diagnose cytomegalovirus status using the catalog of TCR beta chain sequences. In a later analysis, TCR nucleotide sequences were compared against IMGT/GENE-DB human TR gene sequences so that V and J genes could be assigned. Using the TCRdist pipeline, a later analysis assigned CDR3 sequences along with most-parsimonious VDJ recombination scenarios. In a later analysis, each TCR beta chain was defined by its CDR3 amino acid sequence together with its V-gene family, and reads lacking a unique V-gene family were excluded. In a later analysis, 450 to 600 highly shared, low-generation-probability nucleotide sequences were removed to address suspected cross-contamination and a sequencing artifact. For each public chain, a later analysis derived a clonal expansion index from normalized ranks of inferred template counts within each repertoire. Generation probabilities in a later analysis came from a VDJ recombination model fitted to out-of-frame rearrangements, and those results were checked against IGoR. A later analysis scored TCR-TCR, TCR-HLA and TCR-CMV co-occurrence with hypergeometric tests, applying a repertoire-size bias correction to TCR pairs. To estimate false discovery rates, a later analysis permuted the HLA or CMV assignments 20 times. In a later analysis, co-occurring TCRs were grouped using DBSCAN, and TCRdist sequence similarity was added for clustering within HLA-allele-positive subsets. For co-occurrence clustering, repertoires with fewer than 30,000 or more than 120,000 public chains were excluded, along with about five repertoires with anomalous nucleotide sharing. Imported from immuneACCESS, the table was reduced by TCRdb to in-frame sequences with V and J called. These copies leave out some clones; in studies compared against another copy, an unresolved V gene accounts for under half, and the cause of the remainder is not known. That table is the source of V, J and clone size, and D and trimming were worked out from the DNA. This sample comprises about 200,000 clones, 65% to 85% of them detected only once. The ten largest clones capture roughly 3.1% of the sample.

The sequenced material came from PBMCs. The chain uses TRBV15 and TRBJ2-5; the best D guess is TRBD2, with 5 bases matching. The receptor's source is a man under 40 in good health and CMV-seronegative. The DNA sequence is as follows: TGTGCCGCCCCGGGAACCGAGAGTTCTAGCCGGTTCCAAGAGACCCAGTACTTC. It translates as CAAPGTESSSRFQETQYF.